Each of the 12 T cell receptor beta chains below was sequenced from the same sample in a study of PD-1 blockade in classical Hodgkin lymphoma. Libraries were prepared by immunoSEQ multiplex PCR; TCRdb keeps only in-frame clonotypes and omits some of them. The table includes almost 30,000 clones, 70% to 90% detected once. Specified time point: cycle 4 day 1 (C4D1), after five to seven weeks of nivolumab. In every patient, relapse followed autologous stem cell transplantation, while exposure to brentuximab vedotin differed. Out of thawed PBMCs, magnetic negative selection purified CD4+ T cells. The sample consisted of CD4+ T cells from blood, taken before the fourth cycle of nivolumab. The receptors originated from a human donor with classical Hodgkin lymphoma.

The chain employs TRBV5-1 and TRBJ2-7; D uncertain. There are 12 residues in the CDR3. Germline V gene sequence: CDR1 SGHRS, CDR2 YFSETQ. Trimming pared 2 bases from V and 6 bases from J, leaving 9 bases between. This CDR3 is CASSFLGPEQYF. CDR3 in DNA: TGCGCCAGCAGCTTCTTGGGTCCCGAGCAGTACTTC. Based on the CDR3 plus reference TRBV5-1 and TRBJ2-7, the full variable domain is KAGVTQTPRYLIKTRGQQVTLSCSPISGHRSVSWYQQTPGQGLQFLFEYFSETQRNKGNFPGRFSGRQFSNSRSEMNVSTLELGDSALYLCASSFLGPEQYFGPGTRLTVT.

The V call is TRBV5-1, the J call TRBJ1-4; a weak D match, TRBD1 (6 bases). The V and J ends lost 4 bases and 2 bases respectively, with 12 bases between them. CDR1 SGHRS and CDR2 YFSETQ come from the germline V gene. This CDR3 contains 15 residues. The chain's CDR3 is CASSLSGDTNEKLFF. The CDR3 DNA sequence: TGCGCCAGCAGCCTGTCAGGGGACACTAATGAAAAACTGTTTTTT.

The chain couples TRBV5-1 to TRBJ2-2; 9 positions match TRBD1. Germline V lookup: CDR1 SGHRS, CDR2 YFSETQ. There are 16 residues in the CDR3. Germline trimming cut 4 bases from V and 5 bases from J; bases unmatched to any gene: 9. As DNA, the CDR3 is TGCGCCAGCAGCATGAGGACAGGGGCGGCGACCGGGGAGCTGTTTTTT. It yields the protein CASSMRTGAATGELFF.

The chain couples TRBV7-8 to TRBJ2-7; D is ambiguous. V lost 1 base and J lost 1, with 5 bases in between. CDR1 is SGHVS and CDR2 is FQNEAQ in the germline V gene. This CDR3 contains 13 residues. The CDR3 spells CASSLVVSYEQYF. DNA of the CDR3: TGTGCCAGCAGCTTAGTCGTGTCCTACGAGCAGTACTTC.

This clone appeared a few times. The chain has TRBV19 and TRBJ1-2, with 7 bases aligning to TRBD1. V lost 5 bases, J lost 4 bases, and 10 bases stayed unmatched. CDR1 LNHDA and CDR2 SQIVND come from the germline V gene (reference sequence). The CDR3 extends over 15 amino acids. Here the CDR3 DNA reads TGTGCCAGTAGTCCACAGGGACAGCTCTTCTATGGCTACACCTTC. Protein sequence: CASSPQGQLFYGYTF.

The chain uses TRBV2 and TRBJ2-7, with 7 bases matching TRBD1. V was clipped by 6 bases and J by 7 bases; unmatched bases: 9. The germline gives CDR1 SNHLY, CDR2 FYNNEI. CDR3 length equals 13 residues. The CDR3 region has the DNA TGTGCCAGCAGCCGAGACAGGGCGCGGGAGCAGTACTTC. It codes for CASSRDRAREQYF.

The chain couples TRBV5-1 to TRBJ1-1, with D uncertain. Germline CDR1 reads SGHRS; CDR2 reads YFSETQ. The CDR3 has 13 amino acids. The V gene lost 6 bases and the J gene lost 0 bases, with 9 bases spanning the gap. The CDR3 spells CASKSPLNTEAFF. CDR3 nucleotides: TGCGCCAGCAAAAGCCCTCTGAACACTGAAGCTTTCTTT.

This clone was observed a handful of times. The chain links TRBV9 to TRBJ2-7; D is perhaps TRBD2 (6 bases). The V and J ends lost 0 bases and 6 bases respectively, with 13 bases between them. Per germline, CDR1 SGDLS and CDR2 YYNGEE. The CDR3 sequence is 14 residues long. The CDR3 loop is CASSVGEVPGEQYF. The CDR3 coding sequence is TGTGCCAGCAGCGTAGGGGAGGTTCCGGGCGAGCAGTACTTC.

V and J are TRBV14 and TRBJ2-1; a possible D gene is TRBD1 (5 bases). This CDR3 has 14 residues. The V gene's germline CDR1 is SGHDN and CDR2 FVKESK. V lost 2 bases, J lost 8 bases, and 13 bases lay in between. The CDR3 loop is CASSQQPGQDEQFF. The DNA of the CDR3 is TGTGCCAGCAGCCAACAGCCAGGGCAGGATGAGCAGTTCTTC.

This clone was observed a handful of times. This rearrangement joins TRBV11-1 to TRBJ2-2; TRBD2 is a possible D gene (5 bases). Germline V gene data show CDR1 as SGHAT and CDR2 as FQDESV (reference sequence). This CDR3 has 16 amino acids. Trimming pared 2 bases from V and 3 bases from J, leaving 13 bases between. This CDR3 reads CASSLMSRGYTGELFF. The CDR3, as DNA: TGTGCCAGCAGCTTAATGTCCCGGGGTTACACCGGGGAGCTGTTTTTT.

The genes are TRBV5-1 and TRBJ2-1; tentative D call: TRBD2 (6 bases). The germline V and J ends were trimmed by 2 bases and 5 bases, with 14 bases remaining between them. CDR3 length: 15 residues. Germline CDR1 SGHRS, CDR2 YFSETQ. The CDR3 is CASSFMAGLNNEQFF. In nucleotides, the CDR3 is TGCGCCAGCAGCTTTATGGCGGGACTGAACAATGAGCAGTTCTTC.

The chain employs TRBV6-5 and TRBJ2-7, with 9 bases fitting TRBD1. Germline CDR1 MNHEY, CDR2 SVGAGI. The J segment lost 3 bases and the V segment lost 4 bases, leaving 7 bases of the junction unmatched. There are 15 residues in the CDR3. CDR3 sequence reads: CASSSTGTGYYEQYF. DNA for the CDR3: TGTGCCAGCAGTTCTACCGGGACAGGGTACTACGAGCAGTACTTC.